This T cell receptor beta chain came from a study of T-cell memory formation after mild COVID-19 (TCRdb year 2021). In the study overall: TCR sequence clusters from the two donors were found to be largely donor specific. In a couple of donors, T-cell clones that expanded and contracted after mild COVID-19 were tracked by sequencing TCRalpha and TCRbeta repertoires over time. Two young, previously healthy adult volunteers, one female and one male, were included in the cohort.

Paper-wide results and their limitations: From day 15 to 85, contracting clones showed balanced CD4/CD8 phenotypes, whereas a second wave of clones that expanded from day 15 to 37 leaned towards CD4+. Contracting CD4+ clones were located mainly in the CM and EM memory subsets, whereas CD8+ clones were found to be enriched in EMRA. Some responding clones were found in pre-infection memory, which suggests that pre-existing cross-reactive memory T cells took part in the SARS-CoV-2 response. SARS-CoV-2 specificity was not confirmed for the second-wave clones peaking on day 37. The study included only a couple of mild cases, and larger cohorts that include severe cases with pre-infection samples were judged to be necessary.

These reads were obtained on an Illumina NovaSeq 6000. Using 5'RACE with constant-segment primers, TCRalpha and TCRbeta cDNA libraries were constructed, with sample barcodes and unique molecular identifiers added in the process. RNA was extracted from every sample with Trizol reagent. The libraries were amplified in two PCR steps, and the second step added a second sample barcode and Illumina TruSeq adapters. The libraries were sequenced on an Illumina NovaSeq using 2 x 150 bp paired-end reads. From the authors' description of their analysis: The reads were demultiplexed and collapsed into UMI-guided consensus sequences using migec v1.2.7. With mixcr v2.1.11, UMI consensuses were aligned to TRA and TRB V and J templates and assembled into clonotypes. A clonotype was counted as expanded or contracted only if both edgeR and NoisET called the change significant, with noise models trained on biological replicates. For edgeR calls, the thresholds were a false discovery rate-adjusted p below 0.01 and a log2 fold-change of 1. As an exploratory analysis of dynamics, max-normalized trajectories of the 1000 most abundant clonotypes were examined by PCA with hierarchical clustering. Separately sequenced CD4+ and CD8+ repertoires were used to assign the CD4 or CD8 phenotype of responding clones. The public sequencing data were trimmed at Q25 with fastp and processed into clonotypes with MiXCR by TCRdb, which kept only in-frame beta chains. For every CDR3 protein sequence, its rows merge into one entry that carries the most common genes and DNA. TCRdb, not the authors, supplied the V and J calls. This sample comprises 250,000 to 400,000 distinct CDR3 sequences, roughly an eighth of them detected only once. The top ten clonotypes cover roughly a fifth of the sample.

The germline V gene provides CDR1 SGHRS and CDR2 YFSETQ. There are 14 amino acids in the CDR3, from cysteine to phenylalanine inclusive. Kept here is only the CDR3 DNA, which spans 42 bases and is read in frame from base 1. The germline V end is reduced by 0 bases and the J end by 6 bases; junction bases left unmatched: 2. This clonotype was counted only a few times. The antigen it binds to is not known. The record has no base qualities; no much larger clone is one base away. Ficoll-Paque density gradient centrifugation was the method used to isolate PBMCs. The TCR sequence derives from a man between 18 and 35 years old who had mild COVID-19 (a few samples of this study predate the infection). The sample titles of this study are shuffled in the database, so cell type and time point are left out; the donor was told from shared clones. Here the chain combines TRBV5-1 and TRBJ2-1, and 8 junction bases match TRBD2. The sample comprised PBMCs or a T cell subset sorted from them (not recorded which). The sequenced DNA is TGCGCCAGCAGCTTGGTGGGGACTAGCAATGAGCAGTTCTTC. It encodes CASSLVGTSNEQFF.